Each of the 17 T cell receptor beta chains below was sequenced from the same sample in a study of identical twins. TCRdb ran MiXCR on the 5' RACE reads and lists one entry per CDR3 protein. The sample has roughly 250,000 distinct CDR3 sequences, about 14% seen once. The specimen was memory (CD45RO+) T cells sorted from blood. The origin of the receptors is a woman aged 18-29 years in good health.

The rearrangement uses TRBV7-9 and TRBJ2-6; tentative D call: TRBD1 (6 bases). The CDR3 length is 16 residues. Trimming stripped 5 bases from V and 0 bases from J, with 11 bases between. CDR1 SEHNR and CDR2 FQNEAQ come from the germline V gene (reference sequence). The DNA for the CDR3 is TGTGCCAGCAGCCAATTCAGGGGCTCTGGGGCCAACGTCCTGACTTTC. Protein: CASSQFRGSGANVLTF.

The J gene is TRBJ2-4, the V gene TRBV12-3 or TRBV12-4, with TRBD2 as a possible D gene (7 bases). This CDR3 contains 15 residues. V was trimmed by 6 bases and J by 1 base, leaving 13 bases between them. The CDR3 coding sequence is TGTGCCAGCAGCCGCGAGGGGGGGGCCAAAAACATTCAGTACTTC. This encodes CASSREGGAKNIQYF.

This clonotype was counted at least ten times. This chain uses TRBV9 with TRBJ2-5; no firm D call. This CDR3 is 15 amino acids long. CDR1 is SGDLS, CDR2 YYNGEE, per germline. V gave up 0 bases and J gave up 5 bases, with 14 bases separating them. The CDR3 DNA sequence: TGTGCCAGCAGCGTAGGGGGAATCAATTCGGAGACCCAGTACTTC. It yields the protein CASSVGGINSETQYF.

The V call is TRBV10-3, the J call TRBJ2-7, with D tentatively TRBD2 (6 bases). V gave up 10 bases and J gave up 6 bases, with 19 bases separating them. CDR3 length: 13 residues. The germline V gene encodes CDR1 ENHRY and CDR2 SYGVKD. The CDR3 nucleotides are TGTGCCACTCAACCTAGCGATCGGGGCGAGCAGTACTTC. Protein product: CATQPSDRGEQYF.

The CDR3 region is CSVPGIGTDTQYF. CDR3 coding DNA: TGCAGCGTTCCCGGGATCGGCACAGATACGCAGTATTTT. The J gene is TRBJ2-3, the V gene TRBV29-1, with D maybe TRBD2 (5 bases). The CDR3 runs to 13 residues. V lost 5 bases to trimming and J lost 1 base, with 10 bases between them. Looked up from germline, CDR1 is SQVTM and CDR2 is ANQGSEA.

This clonotype was picked up a small number of times. The rearrangement links TRBV29-1 to TRBJ2-3; D is unresolved. CDR3 length equals 14 residues. Deletions cut 8 bases from V and 1 base from J, with 16 bases between. From germline, CDR1 is SQVTM and CDR2 ANQGSEA. CDR3 in amino acids: CSTTASAGTDTQYF. CDR3 bases: TGCAGCACCACAGCGAGCGCGGGCACAGATACGCAGTATTTT.

This chain connects TRBV29-1 to TRBJ1-1; unclear D gene. The CDR3 is made up of 11 amino acids. Germline CDR1 is SQVTM and CDR2 is ANQGSEA. The CDR3 sequence is CAATLNTEAFF. CDR3 nucleotide sequence: TGCGCTGCTACCTTGAACACTGAAGCTTTCTTT.

The V gene is TRBV29-1, the J gene TRBJ1-3; 7 bases are shared with TRBD1. The CDR3 totals 13 residues. Per the germline V gene, CDR1 is SQVTM and CDR2 is ANQGSEA. V shed 7 bases, J shed 0 bases, and the junction held 3 bases outside the gene matches. CDR3 in DNA: TGCAGCGCGGGACAGAACTCTGGAAACACCATATATTTT. Its translation is CSAGQNSGNTIYF.

The gene calls are TRBV2 and TRBJ2-3; D is uncertain. V lost 5 bases and J lost 12, with 6 bases in between. This CDR3 is built from 9 residues. Germline CDR1 and CDR2: SNHLY and FYNNEI. CDR3 loop: CASSPPQYF. The CDR3 bases are TGTGCCAGCAGTCCTCCCCAGTATTTT.

At least ten counts were recorded for this clonotype. This chain joins TRBV21-1 and TRBJ2-7; the D call of TRBD2 is as the table states it, not checked on the DNA. TRBV21-1 is a documented pseudogene. The CDR3 runs to 16 residues. CDR3: CASIKPRRLAGLEQYF. DNA for the CDR3: TGTGCCAGCATTAAACCGCGAAGACTAGCGGGACTCGAGCAGTACTTC.

The chain couples TRBV5-1 to TRBJ2-5; 14 bases are shared with TRBD2. The CDR3 covers 15 residues. With V trimmed by 4 bases and J by 5 bases, 4 bases remained unmatched. Looked up from germline, CDR1 is SGHRS and CDR2 is YFSETQ. This CDR3 is CASSRLAGGPETQYF. For the CDR3, the DNA is TGCGCCAGCAGCAGACTAGCGGGGGGGCCTGAGACCCAGTACTTC.

This clonotype was detected ten times or more. J is TRBJ2-1 and V is TRBV6-2 or TRBV6-3; unclear D gene. The CDR3 loop spans 15 amino acids. Trimming took off 2 bases at V and 3 bases at J, with 11 bases between the two ends. Germline V CDR1 and CDR2: MNHEY, SVGEGT. CDR3 in amino acids: CASSYTDPFYNEQFF. CDR3 DNA: TGTGCCAGCAGTTACACCGATCCTTTCTACAATGAGCAGTTCTTC.

This chain joins TRBV4-2 and TRBJ1-4, with D uncertain. Deletions cut 5 bases from V and 0 bases from J, with 13 bases between. Looked up from germline, CDR1 is LGHNA and CDR2 is YNFKEQ. The CDR3 has 16 amino acids. CDR3: CASSSREGATNEKLFF. In DNA form, the CDR3 reads TGTGCCAGCAGCTCTCGAGAAGGAGCAACTAATGAAAAACTGTTTTTT.

The sample holds a few counts of this clonotype. CDR3 residues: CASSLADGFYNEQFF. The DNA of the CDR3 is TGCGCCAGCAGCTTGGCCGATGGGTTCTACAATGAGCAGTTCTTC. The V gene is TRBV5-1, the J gene TRBJ2-1, with D unclear. Germline V gives CDR1 SGHRS, CDR2 YFSETQ. The length of the CDR3 is 15 residues. Trimming pared 0 bases from V and 3 bases from J, leaving 10 bases between. Combining the CDR3 with reference TRBV5-1 and TRBJ2-1 gives the whole variable domain KAGVTQTPRYLIKTRGQQVTLSCSPISGHRSVSWYQQTPGQGLQFLFEYFSETQRNKGNFPGRFSGRQFSNSRSEMNVSTLELGDSALYLCASSLADGFYNEQFFGPGTRLTVL.

The V and J genes are TRBV3-1 and TRBJ1-2, with D tentatively TRBD1 (5 bases). CDR1 LGHDT and CDR2 YNNKEL come from the germline V gene (reference sequence). The CDR3 is 15 residues long. With 1 base removed from V and 10 bases from J, the gap between germline ends came to 19 bases. The CDR3 bases are TGTGCCAGCAGCCAAGGGGGCGCCGGACTACTATTCTACACCTTC. Protein product: CASSQGGAGLLFYTF.

The J gene is TRBJ2-7, the V gene TRBV7-9; TRBD2 aligns across 9 bases. The CDR3 totals 15 residues. Trimming took 1 base from V and 3 from J; bases not matched to a gene: 4. Per the germline V gene, CDR1 is SEHNR and CDR2 is FQNEAQ (reference sequence). The CDR3 loop reads CASSLGLAGNYEQYF. In nucleotides, the CDR3 is TGTGCCAGCAGCTTAGGGCTAGCGGGGAACTACGAGCAGTACTTC.

This clonotype was found a few times. The chain links TRBV9 to TRBJ2-1; 7 positions match TRBD2. The CDR3 has 14 amino acids. Germline lookup yields CDR1 SGDLS and CDR2 YYNGEE. V dropped 7 bases and J dropped 5; count of bases not matched to a gene: 9. The CDR3 spells CASGGGSIHNEQFF. The CDR3, as DNA: TGTGCCAGCGGGGGGGGGAGTATCCACAATGAGCAGTTCTTC.